The table lists the clone carrying this T cell receptor (beta chain) with many counts. This CDR3 contains 19 residues. With 5 bases clipped from V and 0 bases from J, the junction kept 15 bases outside the gene matches. This entry belongs to a study of low-dose radiotherapy and immunotherapy resistance in tumors. Across the whole study: A dose of 0.5 Gy per fraction was delivered to Cohort 1 every 2 weeks, for a total of 6.5 Gy. The drug cyclophosphamide was given into a vein at 200 mg/m2 every two weeks, one day before radiation and immunotherapy. Every two weeks patients got nivolumab 240 mg flat dose, plus ipilimumab 1 mg/kg every six weeks, intravenously.

TRAV- and TRBV-specific primers, spanning alpha and beta chains, primed first-strand cDNA. The authors amplified TCRs for roughly 20 PCR cycles with a constant-region primer and a V-primer adapter. Isolated mRNA underwent amplification via in vitro transcription. TCRdb analysed the reads with MiXCR anew, one entry per CDR3 protein. Here the sample spans around 100,000 distinct CDR3 sequences, 20% to 25% being singletons. Time point noted: after trial treatment. As for treatment: LDRT plus nivolumab, ipilimumab, low-dose cyclophosphamide and aspirin (RACIN trial). The chain couples TRBV12-3 or TRBV12-4 to TRBJ2-3, with 9 bases matching TRBD2. The clonotype was recovered from a female donor with ovarian cancer. Sequenced material: PBMCs, taken after low-dose radiotherapy plus immunotherapy. The chain's CDR3 is CASSPIAGAPYTSTDTQYF. In nucleotides, the CDR3 is TGTGCCAGCAGTCCAATAGCGGGAGCGCCTTACACTAGCACAGATACGCAGTATTTT.